The T cell receptor beta chain described here comes from a study of blood T cell repertoires in COVID-19. About the study: The origin of the acute and convalescent COVID-19 samples was the United States, Italy and Spain. Sample material is recorded as cDNA or gDNA derived from T cells, B-cell-depleted T cells, or PBMCs.

The CDR3 totals 14 residues. With V trimmed by 5 bases and J by 8 bases, 5 bases remained unmatched. Germline CDR1 reads KGHSH; CDR2 reads LQKENI. Clones were sequenced by immunoSEQ multiplex PCR, and TCRdb holds only the in-frame ones, with some missing. The repertoire includes 400,000 to 550,000 clones, about 85% of them detected once, and almost 2% sits in the top ten. Recruits, aged about 18 to 95 years, lived in 25 or so US areas. Categorization into cohorts depended on clinical history that participants reported. A few counts support this clone. The chain employs TRBV18 and TRBJ1-6; 8 bases map to TRBD1. The sequence came from a young woman with acute COVID-19. The sequencing sample was made of PBMCs or T cells enriched from blood (not recorded which). The CDR3 nucleotides are TGTGCCAGCTCAATCGGACAGGGAGATTCACCCCTCCACTTT. Translation gives CASSIGQGDSPLHF.